The sample holds many counts of the clone carrying this T cell receptor (beta chain). The data are from a study of response to subunit inactivated influenza vaccine. TCRdb analysed the RT-PCR reads with MiXCR anew, one entry per CDR3 protein. The sample has 400,000 to 650,000 distinct CDR3 sequences, under 8.5% seen once. With 0 bases clipped from V and 0 bases from J, the junction kept 2 bases outside the gene matches. The CDR3 loop spans 16 amino acids. CDR1 is SGHKS and CDR2 is YYEKEE in the germline V gene (reference sequence). The receptor's source is a man between 50 and 69 years old who received an inactivated influenza vaccine. The sample consisted of PBMCs from blood, taken about 23 months after vaccination. The rearrangement joins TRBV5-5 to TRBJ2-3; 9 nucleotides agree with TRBD2. CDR3 in DNA: TGTGCCAGCAGCTTGGTAGCGGGGGTTAGCACAGATACGCAGTATTTT. Translating it yields CASSLVAGVSTDTQYF. The whole variable domain, filled in from reference TRBV5-5 and TRBJ2-3, reads DAGVTQSPTHLIKTRGQQVTLRCSPISGHKSVSWYQQVLGQGPQFIFQYYEKEERGRGNFPDRFSARQFPNYSSELNVNALLLGDSALYLCASSLVAGVSTDTQYFGPGTRLTVL.